This T cell receptor (beta chain) was recorded in a study of blood T cell repertoires in COVID-19. Across the whole study: Samples came from the United States, Italy and Spain, spanning acute and convalescent COVID-19. PBMCs, B-cell-depleted T cells, or T cells were the source of the cDNA or gDNA that made up the material.

Under the authors' procedure: For nucleated cells, counts were estimated from reference gene primer amplification. The table came from immunoSEQ multiplex PCR; TCRdb's copy has only in-frame clones and leaves some out. V and J calls and clone size come straight from that table; D and trimming were deduced from the DNA. The sample lists tens of thousands of clones; around 80% were seen once. Germline V CDR1 and CDR2: MDHEN, SYDVKM. The CDR3 length is 15 residues. V was pared by 2 bases and J by 5 bases, with 16 bases between. The receptor's source is a woman older than 75 with acute or convalescent COVID-19. The sample consisted of peripheral blood. The chain has TRBV28 and TRBJ2-7, with D perhaps matching TRBD1 (6 bases). CDR3 DNA: TGTGCCAGCAGTTTAAACGGAAACAGGGTGAACGAGCAGTACTTC. Amino acids: CASSLNGNRVNEQYF.